Shown below are 25 T cell receptor beta chains from a single sample sequenced in a study of graft-versus-host responses after intestinal transplantation. Profiling relied on immunoSEQ multiplex PCR, and the TCRdb table lists in-frame clones only, not all of them. In the table there are some 13,000 clones, around two fifths of which are singletons. The sample consisted of alloreactive CD4+ T cells from a mixed lymphocyte reaction culture, taken before intestinal transplant. Stated subset: CFSE-low proliferating T cells sorted from roughly six-day pre-transplant mixed lymphocyte reaction (GvH or HvG direction). The source is a human patient who received an intestinal transplant.

By frequency in the sample, this clone is medium-sized. The chain links TRBV6-5 to TRBJ1-1; 8 bases match TRBD1. Germline CDR1 reads MNHEY; CDR2 reads SVGAGI. The CDR3 is 13 amino acids. The trim removed 10 bases at V and 8 bases at J, leaving 12 bases unmatched. CDR3 coding DNA: TGTGCCACCCACCGCCCCGACAGGGGCGAAGCTTTCTTT. Residues: CATHRPDRGEAFF.

The chain couples TRBV30 to TRBJ1-3; D call uncertain. V lost 0 bases and J lost 4, with 7 bases in between. CDR1 GTSNPN and CDR2 SVGIG come from the germline V gene (reference sequence). The CDR3 runs 13 residues. CDR3 in amino acids: CAWSVQIGNTIYF. For the CDR3, the DNA is TGTGCCTGGAGTGTACAGATAGGAAACACCATATATTTT.

The gene calls are TRBV4-3 and TRBJ2-7; 8 nucleotides match TRBD1. This CDR3 contains 15 residues. Germline-derived CDR1 and CDR2 are LGHNA and YSLEER. The J segment lost 7 bases and the V segment lost 1 base, leaving 9 bases of the junction unmatched. The CDR3 here is CASSQVTGGGVEQYF. For the CDR3, the DNA is TGCGCCAGCAGCCAAGTTACAGGGGGTGGCGTGGAGCAGTACTTC.

This clone turned up a few times. This chain joins TRBV6-5 and TRBJ2-7, with 7 bases that match TRBD1. The CDR3 sequence is 15 residues long. The V gene end was trimmed by 6 bases and the J gene end by 0 bases; junction bases not matched to a gene: 8. Germline lookup yields CDR1 MNHEY and CDR2 SVGAGI. CDR3 DNA: TGTGCCAGCAGCCCGGCCTGGACAGGCTCCTACGAGCAGTACTTC. As protein: CASSPAWTGSYEQYF.

V and J are TRBV6-4 and TRBJ2-5; D is undetermined. The CDR3 runs to 15 residues. The V and J ends lost 0 bases and 0 bases respectively, with 8 bases between them. Germline V gene sequence: CDR1 MRHNA, CDR2 SNTAGT. CDR3 in DNA: TGTGCCAGCAGTGACTCTGGCAGTTACCAAGAGACCCAGTACTTC. Amino acids: CASSDSGSYQETQYF.

This clone has a single count. The chain carries TRBV4-3 and TRBJ2-5; no firm D call. The DNA matches TRBJ2-7 better at its end, which makes the J call doubtful. CDR1 is LGHNA, CDR2 YSLEER, per germline. The CDR3 is 15 residues long. The DNA of the CDR3 is TGCGCCAGCAGCCAAGATCTGGTCAACTCCTACGAGCAGTACTTC. This encodes CASSQDLVNSYEQYF.

This chain joins TRBV9 and TRBJ2-5; 9 bases align to TRBD2. The CDR3 runs to 15 residues. Per germline, CDR1 SGDLS and CDR2 YYNGEE. The trim removed 0 bases at V and 5 bases at J, leaving 5 bases unmatched. DNA for the CDR3: TGTGCCAGCAGCGTAGTTCCTAGCGGGGCGGAGACCCAGTACTTC. It translates to CASSVVPSGAETQYF.

The chain joins TRBV27 to TRBJ1-2, with 9 bases that match TRBD1. V dropped 5 bases and J dropped 6; count of bases not matched to a gene: 16. Germline CDR1 and CDR2: MNHEY and SMNVEV (reference sequence). CDR3 length equals 17 residues. CDR3: CASSPFRPGQGLDGYTF. CDR3 sequence (DNA): TGTGCCAGCAGTCCCTTCAGACCGGGACAGGGTTTAGATGGCTACACCTTC.

In its sample, this clone was seen a few times. The V call is TRBV19, the J call TRBJ1-1, with 7 bases identical to TRBD1. The CDR3 runs to 14 residues. With 1 base clipped from V and 5 bases from J, the junction kept 4 bases outside the gene matches. The germline V gene encodes CDR1 LNHDA and CDR2 SQIVND (reference sequence). The CDR3: CASSIVRGATEAFF. CDR3 bases: TGTGCCAGTAGTATAGTCAGGGGGGCGACTGAAGCTTTCTTT.

A few counts support this clone. The V gene is TRBV7-9, the J gene TRBJ1-2; D may be TRBD1 (5 bases). The V gene lost 1 base and the J gene lost 5 bases, with 8 bases spanning the gap. Germline CDR1 SEHNR, CDR2 FQNEAQ (reference sequence). This CDR3 region has 13 residues. This chain's CDR3 is CASSLVGGYGYTF. DNA of the CDR3: TGTGCCAGCAGCTTAGTCGGGGGATATGGCTACACCTTC.

This clone occurred a few times. V and J are TRBV6-5 and TRBJ2-7, with 9 bases identical to TRBD2. The germline gives CDR1 MNHEY, CDR2 SVGAGI. V was clipped by 6 bases and J by 2 bases; unmatched bases: 5. The CDR3 contains 14 residues. The CDR3 loop reads CASRRTSATYEQYF. CDR3 sequence (DNA): TGTGCCAGCAGAAGGACTAGCGCGACCTACGAGCAGTACTTC.

The chain couples TRBV10-3 to TRBJ1-2; D ambiguous. Trimming shortened V by 2 bases and J by 1 base, and 8 bases separated the two germline ends. The V gene's germline CDR1 is ENHRY and CDR2 SYGVKD. The CDR3 spans 14 residues. Here the CDR3 DNA reads TGTGCCATCAGTGAGGGTCTTAGTAACTATGGCTACACCTTC. Translated: CAISEGLSNYGYTF.

This clone was observed a handful of times. This rearrangement joins TRBV7-9 to TRBJ1-5; TRBD1 might be the D (5 bases). CDR3 size: 14 residues. Trimming removed 5 bases at V and 7 bases at J, with 15 bases between. The germline V gene encodes CDR1 SEHNR and CDR2 FQNEAQ (reference sequence). CDR3 sequence reads: CASSEAGKVQPQHF. In DNA form, the CDR3 reads TGTGCCAGCAGCGAGGCAGGGAAGGTGCAGCCCCAGCATTTT.

The V gene is TRBV4-3, the J gene TRBJ1-2; the D gene is possibly TRBD1 (5 bases). Per the germline V gene, CDR1 is LGHNA and CDR2 is YSLEER. Trimming removed 0 bases at V and 5 bases at J, with 10 bases between. CDR3 size: 14 residues. CDR3: CASSQEDRVYGYTF. Written as DNA, the CDR3 is TGCGCCAGCAGCCAAGAAGACAGAGTTTATGGCTACACCTTC.

There are a few counts of this clone. The chain employs TRBV6-5 and TRBJ1-2, with a weak D call TRBD1 (5 bases). Trimming took 0 bases from V and 6 from J, leaving 11 bases between them. Germline lookup yields CDR1 MNHEY and CDR2 SVGAGI. The CDR3 is 14 residues long. CDR3 coding DNA: TGTGCCAGCAGTTACTCTAGGACATCCCATGGCTACACCTTC. Its translation: CASSYSRTSHGYTF.

The rearrangement uses TRBV19 and TRBJ1-1; no definite D call. Trimming stripped 3 bases from V and 5 bases from J, with 13 bases between. CDR3 length equals 14 residues. CDR1 is LNHDA, CDR2 SQIVND, per germline (reference sequence). Here the CDR3 reads CASSINRGSTEAFF. In DNA form, the CDR3 reads TGTGCCAGTAGTATCAATCGCGGAAGTACTGAAGCTTTCTTT.

This clone was seen only a few times. The chain recombines TRBV12-5 with TRBJ1-3; the D is unclear. Germline lookup yields CDR1 LGHNT and CDR2 FRNRAP. This CDR3 is 14 amino acids long. Trimming took off 6 bases at V and 0 bases at J, with 9 bases between the two ends. This chain's CDR3 is CASGTGDSGNTIYF. The CDR3, as DNA: TGTGCTAGTGGCACGGGAGACTCTGGAAACACCATATATTTT.

In this sample, this clone turned up once. The chain links TRBV18 to TRBJ2-5; the match to TRBD2 covers 9 bases. The V and J ends lost 2 bases and 4 bases, in that order; junction bases with no gene match: 8. Germline V gives CDR1 KGHSH, CDR2 LQKENI. The length of the CDR3 is 16 residues. Here the CDR3 reads CASSPVIAGVGETQYF. The CDR3 region has the DNA TGTGCCAGCTCACCAGTAATAGCGGGGGTCGGAGAGACCCAGTACTTC.

V usage is TRBV2 and J usage is TRBJ2-2; D is perhaps TRBD1 (6 bases). The germline V gene encodes CDR1 SNHLY and CDR2 FYNNEI. This CDR3 has 15 amino acids. The V gene lost 7 bases and the J gene lost 0 bases, with 12 bases spanning the gap. The CDR3 reads CASTRRTANTGELFF. For the CDR3, the DNA is TGTGCCAGCACCCGACGGACAGCGAACACCGGGGAGCTGTTTTTT.

This chain connects TRBV11-2 to TRBJ2-1, with 12 positions matching TRBD2. The CDR3 consists of 18 residues. Germline V gene lookup returns CDR1 SGHAT and CDR2 FQNNGV. V gave up 4 bases and J gave up 6 bases; unmatched junction bases: 13. The CDR3 region has the DNA TGTGCCAGCAGCTACCCCCCTTTACTAGCGGGGGGCCCCAATGAGCAGTTCTTC. It encodes CASSYPPLLAGGPNEQFF.

This clone was seen only a few times. This rearrangement joins TRBV4-3 to TRBJ2-3; D gene uncertain. The CDR3 covers 15 residues. The ends were cut back, 0 bases at V and 0 bases at J, with 7 bases in the middle. CDR1 LGHNA and CDR2 YSLEER come from the germline V gene. The CDR3 sequence: CASSQERLSTDTQYF. CDR3 DNA sequence: TGCGCCAGCAGCCAAGAGCGACTCAGCACAGATACGCAGTATTTT.

This clone was seen a single time. V usage is TRBV9 and J usage is TRBJ2-2; D gene unclear. Germline V gene lookup returns CDR1 SGDLS and CDR2 YYNGEE. This CDR3 has 14 residues. Trimming stripped 4 bases from V and 4 bases from J, with 11 bases between. The CDR3: CASSPNSVTGELFF. In DNA, the CDR3 is TGTGCCAGCAGCCCAAATTCGGTCACCGGGGAGCTGTTTTTT.

In its sample, this clone was seen a few times. The chain recombines TRBV4-1 with TRBJ2-3; TRBD2 might be the D (7 bases). The V end was cut by 0 bases, the J end by 4 bases, with 14 bases between. This CDR3 contains 16 residues. From germline, CDR1 is MGHRA and CDR2 YSYEKL. Here the CDR3 DNA reads TGCGCCAGCAGCCAAGAATGGAGGGGGGGTTCAGATACGCAGTATTTT. Protein: CASSQEWRGGSDTQYF.

This clone was picked up a small number of times. The chain employs TRBV12-5 and TRBJ2-1; 12 bases map to TRBD2. This CDR3 comprises 18 residues. The germline V gene encodes CDR1 LGHNT and CDR2 FRNRAP. The V segment lost 0 bases and the J segment 3 bases; nucleotides outside the gene matches: 6. The CDR3 sequence is CASGLVVTSGGFYNEQFF. The CDR3 DNA is TGTGCTAGTGGTTTGGTTGTGACTAGCGGGGGCTTCTACAATGAGCAGTTCTTC.

This chain uses TRBV30 with TRBJ2-2, with 7 bases identical to TRBD1. V gave up 5 bases and J gave up 4 bases; unmatched junction bases: 4. Germline V gives CDR1 GTSNPN, CDR2 SVGIG (reference sequence). The CDR3 has 13 residues. The CDR3 loop reads CAWSTGVTGELFF. The CDR3 DNA is TGTGCCTGGTCCACAGGGGTCACCGGGGAGCTGTTTTTT.